The 28 T cell receptor beta chains in this list originate from one sample, sequenced in a study of blood T cell repertoires in COVID-19. Sequencing used immunoSEQ multiplex PCR; TCRdb keeps in-frame clones, though not all of them. The table has 190,000 or so clones, approximately 88% seen once. Sequencing was performed on peripheral blood. The receptor source for this set is a woman aged 25 to 45 with acute or convalescent COVID-19.

The V gene is TRBV2, the J gene TRBJ2-3; 10 positions match TRBD2. V shed 6 bases, J shed 4 bases, and the junction held 19 bases outside the gene matches. CDR3 length: 19 residues. CDR1 is SNHLY, CDR2 FYNNEI, per germline. The CDR3 spells CASRLDRVSAGGLADTQYF. The CDR3 DNA reads TGTGCCAGCAGGCTAGACAGGGTTTCAGCGGGAGGGTTGGCAGATACGCAGTATTTT.

A note on this clone: Germline is not matched at one junction end, which may reflect a read error. The rearrangement links TRBV7-7 to TRBJ1-3; 7 bases match TRBD1. Germline CDR1 and CDR2: SSHAT and FNYEAQ (reference sequence). The CDR3 extends over 15 amino acids. The CDR3 sequence is CASSLGQASGNTIYF. CDR3 nucleotides: TGTGCTAGCAGCTTAGGACAGGCTTCTGGAAACACCATATATTTT.

The chain employs TRBV5-1 and TRBJ1-6; D is perhaps TRBD1 (5 bases). Trimming left V 6 bases short and J 4 bases short, with 14 bases between. Per the germline V gene, CDR1 is SGHRS and CDR2 is YFSETQ. The CDR3 totals 15 residues. The CDR3 DNA follows: TGCGCCAGCACGACAGAAAGCTTTTATAATTCACCCCTCCACTTT. Translating it yields CASTTESFYNSPLHF.

This clone appeared once. CDR3 DNA sequence: TGCGCCAGCAGCTTGGAAGTAGCGGGAGTCCACGAGCAGTACTTC. Amino acids: CASSLEVAGVHEQYF. The rearrangement uses TRBV5-1 and TRBJ2-7, with 9 bases fitting TRBD2. The CDR3 sequence is 15 residues long. With 0 bases clipped from V and 5 bases from J, the junction kept 6 bases outside the gene matches. Germline V gives CDR1 SGHRS, CDR2 YFSETQ.

Comments on this clone: Other DNA variants within this sample encode the same CDR3. The chain carries TRBV7-9 and TRBJ2-7, with a tentative D call TRBD1 (6 bases). This CDR3 contains 13 residues. Trimming took 1 base from V and 4 from J, leaving 8 bases between them. The germline gives CDR1 SEHNR, CDR2 FQNEAQ (reference sequence). This CDR3 is CASSLGGQYEQYF. DNA of the CDR3: TGTGCCAGCAGCTTAGGGGGGCAGTACGAGCAGTACTTC. Based on the CDR3 plus reference TRBV7-9 and TRBJ2-7, the full variable domain is DTGVSQNPRHKITKRGQNVTFRCDPISEHNRLYWYRQTLGQGPEFLTYFQNEAQLEKSRLLSDRFSAERPKGSFSTLEIQRTEQGDSAMYLCASSLGGQYEQYFGPGTRLTVT.

The chain has TRBV30 and TRBJ1-2, with unresolved D. V was cut by 7 bases and J by 4 bases, with 13 bases left in between. This CDR3 is built from 12 residues. Per germline, CDR1 GTSNPN and CDR2 SVGIG (reference sequence). In nucleotides, the CDR3 is TGTGCCTCCAGCGTTAACCCCTATGGCTACACCTTC. This sequence encodes CASSVNPYGYTF. Full variable domain (missing parts from reference TRBV30 and TRBJ1-2): SQTIHQWPATLVQPVGSPLSLECTVEGTSNPNLYWYRQAAGRGLQLLFYSVGIGQISSEVPQNLSASRPQDRQFILSSKKLLLSDSGFYLCASSVNPYGYTFGSGTRLTVV.

This chain connects TRBV7-2 to TRBJ2-1; TRBD1 is a possible D gene (6 bases). From germline, CDR1 is SGHTA and CDR2 FQGNSA. This CDR3 has 12 residues. V lost 6 bases to trimming and J lost 12 bases, with 15 bases between them. The CDR3 bases are TGTGCCAGCAGAGGAAGGGGGAGCTCGCAGTTCTTC. It encodes CASRGRGSSQFF.

The chain carries TRBV5-4 and TRBJ2-3, with 12 bases lining up with TRBD2. The V gene end was trimmed by 4 bases and the J gene end by 4 bases; junction bases not matched to a gene: 4. CDR3 length: 15 amino acids. The germline CDR1 and CDR2 sequences are SGHNT and YYREEE (reference sequence). CDR3 bases: TGTGCCAGCAGCAGACTAGCGGGAGCATCAGATACGCAGTATTTT. The encoded protein is CASSRLAGASDTQYF.

The chain recombines TRBV6-5 with TRBJ2-1; a weak D match, TRBD2 (5 bases). The CDR3 covers 15 residues. V dropped 6 bases and J dropped 8 bases, with 20 bases sitting between them. The V gene's germline CDR1 is MNHEY and CDR2 SVGAGI. CDR3 sequence: CASSPAVGKVYEQFF. CDR3 sequence (DNA): TGTGCCAGCAGCCCCGCTGTCGGGAAAGTCTATGAGCAGTTCTTC.

The CDR3 DNA reads as TGTGCCTGGAGGCCCCTTCGGACTAGCGGACGCATTCAGTACTTC. Protein product: CAWRPLRTSGRIQYF. V is TRBV30 and J is TRBJ2-4; TRBD2 matches at 10 bases. V lost 3 bases and J lost 9; bases outside the gene matches: 11. CDR3 length equals 15 residues. The germline V gene encodes CDR1 GTSNPN and CDR2 SVGIG (reference sequence).

The chain combines TRBV5-6 with TRBJ2-5; D ambiguous. The germline V gene encodes CDR1 SGHDT and CDR2 YYEEEE. The CDR3 totals 14 residues. The germline V and J ends were trimmed by 2 bases and 1 base, with 9 bases remaining between them. CDR3 sequence: CASSLLIVQETQYF. Written as DNA, the CDR3 is TGTGCCAGCAGCTTACTCATAGTCCAAGAGACCCAGTACTTC.

The chain carries TRBV9 and TRBJ2-1, with 12 bases identical to TRBD2. The germline CDR1 and CDR2 sequences are SGDLS and YYNGEE. V dropped 8 bases and J dropped 4; count of bases not matched to a gene: 4. The CDR3 contains 14 residues. CDR3 region: CASSLAGGYNEQFF. The DNA for the CDR3 is TGTGCCAGTTCTCTAGCGGGAGGGTACAATGAGCAGTTCTTC. The full variable domain, with the rest looked up from reference TRBV9 and TRBJ2-1, is DSGVTQTPKHLITATGQRVTLRCSPRSGDLSVYWYQQSLDQGLQFLIQYYNGEERAKGNILERFSAQQFPDLHSELNLSSLELGDSALYFCASSLAGGYNEQFFGPGTRLTVL.

This chain links TRBV10-3 with TRBJ1-1, with D tentatively TRBD1 (6 bases). The CDR3 is 12 amino acids. V shed 6 bases and J shed 1 base, with 6 bases lying between them. CDR1 ENHRY and CDR2 SYGVKD come from the germline V gene. The CDR3 sequence: CAIRDRNTEAFF. CDR3 DNA sequence: TGTGCCATCAGGGACAGGAACACTGAAGCTTTCTTT.

The genes are TRBV18 and TRBJ2-1; no definite D call. Trimming took 6 bases from V and 0 from J, leaving 15 bases between them. This CDR3 region has 16 residues. In germline, CDR1 is KGHSH, CDR2 LQKENI. The CDR3 region is CASSPRVENSYNEQFF. CDR3 nucleotide sequence: TGTGCCAGCTCCCCGCGTGTCGAGAACTCCTACAATGAGCAGTTCTTC.

The chain is built from TRBV5-4 and TRBJ2-3, with 7 bases identical to TRBD2. Looked up from germline, CDR1 is SGHNT and CDR2 is YYREEE (reference sequence). The V segment lost 0 bases and the J segment 3 bases; nucleotides outside the gene matches: 1. The CDR3 contains 14 residues. This chain's CDR3 is CASSLAGGTDTQYF. CDR3 nucleotides: TGTGCCAGCAGCTTGGCGGGAGGTACAGATACGCAGTATTTT.

The rearrangement links TRBV20-1 to TRBJ1-2; the D is unclear. Germline CDR1 reads DFQATT; CDR2 reads SNEGSKA (reference sequence). CDR3 size: 11 residues. V was pared by 7 bases and J by 2 bases, with 8 bases between. CDR3 DNA sequence: TGCAGTGGGTTGAGAAACTATGGCTACACCTTC. This gives the protein CSGLRNYGYTF.

The V gene is TRBV10-1, the J gene TRBJ2-1; tentative D call: TRBD1 (6 bases). Germline-derived CDR1 and CDR2 are WNHNN and SYGVQD (reference sequence). The CDR3 extends over 14 amino acids. V dropped 4 bases and J dropped 6 bases, with 13 bases sitting between them. The DNA of the CDR3 is TGCGCCAGCAGTGGAGGGACACGGATCAATGAGCAGTTCTTC. This translates into CASSGGTRINEQFF.

This chain joins TRBV10-3 and TRBJ1-4; 7 bases match TRBD1. The V gene's germline CDR1 is ENHRY and CDR2 SYGVKD. The CDR3 contains 12 residues. The V and J ends lost 11 bases and 8 bases, in that order; junction bases with no gene match: 8. CDR3 protein: CAVGDSREKLFF. The CDR3 DNA follows: TGTGCCGTAGGGGACAGCAGGGAAAAACTGTTTTTT.

The chain uses TRBV10-3 and TRBJ2-5; D uncertain. In germline, CDR1 is ENHRY, CDR2 SYGVKD. This CDR3 is 14 amino acids long. The V end was cut by 0 bases, the J end by 4 bases, with 9 bases between. The CDR3 nucleotides read TGTGCCATCAGTGAGTCAGCAGGCCGAGAGACCCAGTACTTC. As protein: CAISESAGRETQYF.

This rearrangement joins TRBV2 to TRBJ2-5; tentative D call: TRBD2 (6 bases). V was pared by 2 bases and J by 7 bases, with 17 bases between. There are 15 residues in the CDR3. Looked up from germline, CDR1 is SNHLY and CDR2 is FYNNEI. CDR3 sequence: CASSERAAGKGTQYF. The CDR3 region has the DNA TGTGCCAGCAGTGAAAGGGCGGCGGGGAAGGGGACCCAGTACTTC.

This CDR3 reads CASTLIGDSYNEQFF. CDR3 coding DNA: TGTGCCAGCACCCTTATCGGGGACAGTTACAATGAGCAGTTCTTC. J is TRBJ2-1 and V is TRBV28; 7 nucleotides line up with TRBD1. CDR1 and CDR2 (germline): MDHEN, SYDVKM. The CDR3 consists of 15 residues. The V segment lost 7 bases and the J segment 4 bases; nucleotides outside the gene matches: 10.

This chain joins TRBV3-1 (or the pseudogene TRBV3-2) and TRBJ1-1; D is possibly TRBD1 (6 bases). The CDR3 is 12 amino acids. V dropped 3 bases and J dropped 10 bases, with 12 bases sitting between them. CDR1 is LGHDT, CDR2 YNNKEL, per germline (reference sequence). As DNA, the CDR3 is TGTGCCAGCAGCCAGATACAGGGCAGAGCTTTCTTT. Translating it yields CASSQIQGRAFF.

The J gene is TRBJ2-2, the V gene TRBV27, with 8 bases lining up with TRBD1. There are 15 residues in the CDR3. CDR1 and CDR2 from the germline V gene are MNHEY and SMNVEV (reference sequence). After removal of 8 bases from V and 2 bases from J, the junction contained 7 bases not matched to a gene. As DNA, the CDR3 is TGTGCCAGCTCCGAGGGACAGGTAAACACCGGGGAGCTGTTTTTT. It codes for CASSEGQVNTGELFF.

The CDR3 DNA reads as TGTGCCAGCACCCCCGGGGGGGGGCACTACGAGCAGTACTTC. Its translation: CASTPGGGHYEQYF. The chain uses TRBV28 and TRBJ2-7; 8 bases line up with TRBD2. Germline CDR1 and CDR2: MDHEN and SYDVKM. V was clipped by 7 bases and J by 3 bases; unmatched bases: 8. The CDR3 spans 14 residues.

This clone was counted once. V usage is TRBV9 and J usage is TRBJ2-2; D might be TRBD2 (5 bases). This CDR3 has 15 residues. The V gene's germline CDR1 is SGDLS and CDR2 YYNGEE. V was shortened by 4 bases and J by 1 base, with 11 bases between the two germline ends. The CDR3 loop reads CASSSRELNTGELFF. Written as DNA, the CDR3 is TGTGCCAGCAGCTCTAGGGAGTTGAACACCGGGGAGCTGTTTTTT.

V is TRBV6-5 and J is TRBJ1-2; D is perhaps TRBD1 (6 bases). CDR3 length: 14 residues. The germline CDR1 and CDR2 sequences are MNHEY and SVGAGI. The V end lost 6 bases, the J end lost 2 bases, and 13 bases lay between the germline ends. As DNA, the CDR3 is TGTGCCAGCAGGATGGGACATGCGAACTATGGCTACACCTTC. Protein: CASRMGHANYGYTF.

The V gene is TRBV5-8, the J gene TRBJ1-5; D ambiguous. CDR1 and CDR2 from the germline V gene are SGHTS and YDEGEE. Trimming pared 1 base from V and 2 bases from J, leaving 4 bases between. The CDR3 runs 13 residues. CDR3 bases: TGTGCCAGCAGCTTGTTAGGCAATCAGCCCCAGCATTTT. This codes for CASSLLGNQPQHF.

V and J are TRBV2 and TRBJ2-1, with D maybe TRBD2 (6 bases). The CDR3 is made up of 16 amino acids. The V and J ends lost 5 bases and 2 bases respectively, with 16 bases between them. CDR1 is SNHLY, CDR2 FYNNEI, per germline. The CDR3 spells CASSQEGMQAYNEQFF. CDR3 sequence (DNA): TGTGCCAGCAGTCAGGAGGGAATGCAGGCCTACAATGAGCAGTTCTTC.